One and the same sample provided the 4 T cell receptor beta chains below, sequenced in a study of radiotherapy plus CTLA-4 blockade in lung cancer. Repertoires were generated with immunoSEQ multiplex PCR, while TCRdb's copy carries only in-frame clones and drops some. The table has over 35,000 clones, roughly three quarters seen once; the top ten hold approximately 2.6%. This specimen was peripheral blood, taken from a patient treated with radiotherapy plus ipilimumab. The receptor source for this set is a human donor with non-small cell lung cancer whose response to radiotherapy plus ipilimumab could not be evaluated.

The chain links TRBV7-3 to TRBJ1-1; D perhaps matches TRBD1 (5 bases). The CDR3 runs 14 residues. Germline V gives CDR1 SGHTA, CDR2 FQGTGA. V lost 5 bases, J lost 5 bases, and 15 bases lay in between. The chain's CDR3 is CASSVMGGGTEAFF. The CDR3 DNA follows: TGTGCCAGCAGCGTAATGGGTGGGGGGACTGAAGCTTTCTTT.

This clone is a singleton in its sample. As DNA, the CDR3 is TGTGCCAGCAGTGAAGAGACAGGGGTTTACTCACCCCTCCACTTT. Its protein is CASSEETGVYSPLHF. This chain connects TRBV2 to TRBJ1-6, with 8 bases matching TRBD1. The CDR3 is 15 residues long. V shed 1 base and J 10 bases; nucleotides not matched to a gene: 6. The germline V gene has CDR1 SNHLY and CDR2 FYNNEI.

There are a few counts of this clone. The CDR3 spells CASSSIAVTEAFF. Written as DNA, the CDR3 is TGTGCCAGCAGTTCAATAGCAGTGACTGAAGCTTTCTTT. The chain joins TRBV28 to TRBJ1-1; D is undetermined. V was shortened by 4 bases and J by 5 bases, with 11 bases between the two germline ends. Germline CDR1 and CDR2: MDHEN and SYDVKM. The CDR3 is 13 amino acids.

The V gene is TRBV18, the J gene TRBJ1-2; TRBD1 matches 12 bases. J was trimmed by 5 bases and V by 6 bases; bases with no gene match: 4. CDR1 is KGHSH, CDR2 LQKENI, per germline. CDR3 length equals 14 residues. CDR3 nucleotides: TGTGCCAGCTCCCCGGGACAGGGGGCATATGGCTACACCTTC. The encoded protein is CASSPGQGAYGYTF.